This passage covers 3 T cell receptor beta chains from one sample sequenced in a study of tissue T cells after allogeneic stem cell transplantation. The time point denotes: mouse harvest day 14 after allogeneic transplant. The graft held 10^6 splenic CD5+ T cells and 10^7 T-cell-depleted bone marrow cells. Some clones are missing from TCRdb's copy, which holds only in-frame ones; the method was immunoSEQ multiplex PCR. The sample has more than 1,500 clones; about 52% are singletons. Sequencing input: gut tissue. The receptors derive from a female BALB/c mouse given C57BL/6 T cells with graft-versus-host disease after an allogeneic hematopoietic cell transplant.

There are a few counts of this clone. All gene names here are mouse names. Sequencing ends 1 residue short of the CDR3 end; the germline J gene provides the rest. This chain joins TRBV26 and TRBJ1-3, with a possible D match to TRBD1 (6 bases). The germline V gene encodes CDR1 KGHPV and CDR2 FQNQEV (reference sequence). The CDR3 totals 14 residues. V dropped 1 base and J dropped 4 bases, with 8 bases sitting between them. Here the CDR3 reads CASSLWRGGNTLYF. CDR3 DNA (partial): TGTGCCAGCAGTCTGTGGAGGGGGGGAAATACGCTCTAT.

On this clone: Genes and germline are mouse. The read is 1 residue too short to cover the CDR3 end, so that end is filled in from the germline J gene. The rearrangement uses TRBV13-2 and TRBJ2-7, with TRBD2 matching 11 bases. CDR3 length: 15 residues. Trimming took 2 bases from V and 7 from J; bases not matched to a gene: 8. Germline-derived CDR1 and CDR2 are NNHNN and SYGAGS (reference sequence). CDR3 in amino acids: CASGERTGGAREQYF. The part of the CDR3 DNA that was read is TGTGCCAGCGGTGAGAGAACTGGGGGGGCGCGGGAACAGTAC.

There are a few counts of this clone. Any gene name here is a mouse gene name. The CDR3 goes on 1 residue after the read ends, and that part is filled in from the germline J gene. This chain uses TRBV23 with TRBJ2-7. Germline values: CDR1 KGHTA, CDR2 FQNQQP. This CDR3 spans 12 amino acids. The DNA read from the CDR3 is TGCTCCAGCAGTCAATCCCGATATGAACAGTAC. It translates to CSSSQSRYEQY. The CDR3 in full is CSSSQSRYEQYF.